These T cell receptor beta chains were read from a single sample in a study of Graves' ophthalmopathy and Graves' hyperthyroidism. TCRdb processed the multiplex PCR reads anew with MiXCR; each CDR3 protein has one entry. This sample carries about 620,000 distinct CDR3 sequences, 22% of them seen once, and the ten largest clones take approximately 7%. The sequenced sample consisted of peripheral blood. The receptors shown here come from a woman aged 18-30 years with stable Graves' hyperthyroidism. Some clones in this sample may be carry-over from other donors' samples. Each CDR3 is given with its conserved first and last residue. The order of the fields is J gene, D gene, V gene, clone size, CDR3 protein, CDR3 DNA. A D gene is named only where the DNA matches it firmly. Expanded clones get a size class; other rows say once, few or many, or leave the size out.

>TRBJ1-2|NA|TRBV18|NA
CASSPGRRGYTF
TGTGCCAGCTCACCAGGCCGGAGGGGCTACACCTTC
>TRBJ2-4|NA|TRBV5-1|many
CASSYREGAKNIQYF
TGCGCCAGCAGCTACAGGGAGGGTGCCAAAAACATTCAGTACTTC
>TRBJ2-5|TRBD2|TRBV6-5|many
CASSYDRTSGYQETQYF
TGTGCCAGCAGTTACGACCGGACTAGCGGGTACCAAGAGACCCAGTACTTC
>TRBJ2-3|TRBD2|TRBV28|NA
CAAPPLAGGPKSDTQYF
TGTGCTGCCCCCCCTTTAGCGGGAGGGCCAAAATCAGATACGCAGTATTTT
>TRBJ2-2|NA|TRBV29-1|once
CSVLRGYTGELFF
TGCAGCGTTCTAAGGGGATACACCGGGGAGCTGTTTTTT
>TRBJ1-1|TRBD1|TRBV29-1|many
CSVGGQGVAAEAFF
TGCAGCGTCGGTGGCCAGGGGGTGGCGGCTGAAGCTTTCTTT
>TRBJ1-6|TRBD1|TRBV2|NA
CASSVRDRGDSPLHF
TGTGCCAGCAGTGTTCGGGACAGAGGAGACTCACCCCTCCACTTT
>TRBJ1-5|TRBD1|TRBV5-1|NA
CASRSGTDSNQPQHF
TGCGCCAGCAGATCTGGGACAGATAGCAATCAGCCCCAGCATTTT
>TRBJ1-6|NA|TRBV27|many
CASSSSSYNSPLHF
TGTGCCAGCAGCAGTAGCTCCTATAATTCACCCCTCCACTTT
>TRBJ2-5|NA|TRBV12-3/TRBV12-4|many
CASSPTAGYSRETQYF
TGTGCCAGCAGTCCCACCGCAGGGTATTCGCGGGAGACCCAGTACTTC
>TRBJ2-7|NA|TRBV7-2|NA
CASSPTSHGAGEQYF
TGTGCCAGCAGCCCTACATCCCACGGAGCGGGTGAGCAGTACTTC
>TRBJ2-7|NA|TRBV7-2|many
CASSLAQSSYEQYF
TGTGCCAGCAGCTTAGCGCAGAGCTCCTACGAGCAGTACTTC
>TRBJ1-5|NA|TRBV6-2/TRBV6-3|many
CASGHGLRPNQPQHF
TGTGCCAGCGGCCACGGACTTAGGCCCAATCAGCCCCAGCATTTT
>TRBJ1-2|NA|TRBV19|many
CAAIVPGAHGYTF
TGTGCCGCCATCGTTCCGGGGGCCCATGGCTACACCTTC
>TRBJ1-1|TRBD1|TRBV27|many
CASSKTGSGTEAFF
TGTGCCAGCAGTAAGACAGGGTCTGGCACTGAAGCTTTCTTT
>TRBJ1-5|TRBD1|TRBV11-2|NA
CASSLSGQSYQPQHF
TGTGCCAGCAGCTTATCGGGACAGAGCTATCAGCCCCAGCATTTT
>TRBJ2-7|TRBD2|TRBV9|many
CASSHLVAGATYEQYF
TGTGCCAGCAGCCACCTGGTAGCGGGGGCTACCTACGAGCAGTACTTC
>TRBJ1-2|TRBD1|TRBV9|many
CASSVGTGDGYTF
TGTGCCAGCAGCGTAGGGACAGGGGATGGCTACACCTTC
>TRBJ1-2|TRBD1|TRBV12-5|NA
CDLRTQGACYTF
TGTGACTTAAGGACGCAGGGGGCTTGCTACACCTTC
>TRBJ2-5|NA|TRBV20-1|NA
CSAERAPVRETQYF
TGCAGTGCGGAGCGGGCCCCCGTGAGGGAGACCCAGTACTTC
>TRBJ1-2|NA|TRBV30|many
CAWSVRIYGYTF
TGTGCCTGGAGTGTACGAATATATGGCTACACCTTC
>TRBJ2-7|TRBD2|TRBV2|many
CASSSGRGEQYF
TGTGCCAGCTCCAGCGGGAGAGGCGAGCAGTACTTC
>TRBJ2-7|NA|TRBV20-1|many
CSARSEYLRLNYEQYF
TGCAGTGCTAGGTCTGAGTACCTTAGACTTAACTACGAGCAGTACTTC
>TRBJ2-5|TRBD1|TRBV6-1|many
CASSEIDRAKTQYF
TGTGCCAGCAGCGAGATAGACAGGGCGAAGACCCAGTACTTC
>TRBJ2-5|NA|TRBV30|few
CAWALSGQETQYF
TGTGCCTGGGCCCTTAGCGGCCAAGAGACCCAGTACTTC
>TRBJ2-7|TRBD1|TRBV5-1|many
CASSVRDSHYEQYF
TGCGCCAGCAGCGTACGGGACAGCCACTACGAGCAGTACTTC
>TRBJ1-1|NA|TRBV5-1|NA
CASRPNGQMNTEAFF
TGCGCCAGCAGGCCGAACGGACAGATGAACACTGAAGCTTTCTTT
>TRBJ2-7|NA|TRBV12-3/TRBV12-4|NA
CASSLISPIGEQYF
TGTGCCAGCAGTTTAATAAGTCCAATTGGCGAGCAGTACTTC
>TRBJ2-5|NA|TRBV12-3/TRBV12-4|NA
CASSGQDPGLQETQYF
TGTGCCAGCAGTGGACAGGACCCGGGACTTCAAGAGACCCAGTACTTC
>TRBJ1-2|NA|TRBV6-1|few
CASSPRGSSLNYGYTF
TGTGCCAGCAGTCCCAGGGGCAGCTCTTTGAACTATGGCTACACCTTC
>TRBJ2-7|NA|TRBV2|many
CASSVGQPLGGQYF
TGTGCCAGCAGTGTCGGACAGCCGTTAGGTGGGCAGTACTTC
>TRBJ2-7|NA|TRBV4-2|NA
CASSQDRGQPYEQYF
TGTGCCAGCAGCCAAGATCGGGGGCAGCCCTACGAGCAGTACTTC
>TRBJ2-7|TRBD1|TRBV6-5|many
CASSYMGQGAREQYF
TGTGCCAGCAGTTACATGGGACAGGGGGCTAGGGAGCAGTACTTC
>TRBJ2-7|NA|TRBV12-5|many
CASGLTHVVDEQYF
TGTGCTAGTGGTTTGACCCATGTTGTAGACGAGCAGTACTTC
>TRBJ1-3|NA|TRBV30|many
CAWSPSSYSGNTIYF
TGTGCCTGGAGTCCCTCATCCTACTCTGGAAACACCATATATTTT
>TRBJ2-7|TRBD1|TRBV12-3/TRBV12-4|few
CASSIGTVSYEQYF
TGTGCCAGCAGTATCGGGACAGTCTCCTACGAGCAGTACTTC
>TRBJ2-2|TRBD2|TRBV28|many
CASSFSSGSRGTGELFF
TGTGCCAGCAGTTTTTCCAGCGGGAGTAGAGGGACCGGGGAGCTGTTTTTT
>TRBJ1-2|NA|TRBV4-1|NA
CASSQNRGPSNYGSTF
TGCGCCAGCAGTCAAAACCGTGGGCCCTCTAACTATGGCTCCACCTTC
>TRBJ2-5|NA|TRBV24-1|many
CATSEPQGGGQETQYF
TGTGCCACCAGTGAGCCACAGGGTGGTGGCCAAGAGACCCAGTACTTC
>TRBJ1-2|NA|TRBV19|NA
CASSISLGMDGYTF
TGTGCCAGTAGTATATCTCTAGGTATGGATGGCTACACCTTC
>TRBJ1-5|TRBD1|TRBV9|NA
CASSVGTGSNQPQHF
TGTGCCAGCAGCGTAGGGACAGGGAGCAATCAGCCCCAGCATTTT
>TRBJ2-7|NA|TRBV7-6|many
CASSSLIGQQYF
TGTGCCAGCAGCTCCCTAATAGGACAGCAGTACTTC
>TRBJ2-5|NA|TRBV18|NA
CASSPERQETQYF
TGTGCCAGCTCACCAGAGCGTCAAGAGACCCAGTACTTC
>TRBJ1-1|NA|TRBV6-1|many
CASKAGGMNTEAFF
TGTGCCAGCAAGGCAGGCGGTATGAACACTGAAGCTTTCTTT
>TRBJ2-7|TRBD2|TRBV20-1|many
CSAQTSGLYEQYF
TGCAGTGCTCAAACTAGCGGCCTCTACGAGCAGTACTTC
>TRBJ1-5|NA|TRBV30|NA
CAWRRRGLGYSNQPQHF
TGTGCCTGGAGAAGACGGGGTTTGGGATATAGCAATCAGCCCCAGCATTTT
>TRBJ2-5|TRBD2|TRBV18|few
CASSPPLAGAQETQYF
TGTGCCAGCTCACCACCGCTAGCGGGGGCCCAAGAGACCCAGTACTTC
>TRBJ2-5|TRBD1|TRBV7-2|NA
CASSPITGVSETQYF
TGTGCCAGCAGCCCAATTACAGGGGTTTCGGAGACCCAGTACTTC
>TRBJ2-2|TRBD2|TRBV19|many
CASSPTTSGLTGELFF
TGTGCCAGTAGTCCTACCACTAGCGGACTCACCGGGGAGCTGTTTTTT
>TRBJ1-5|NA|TRBV12-3/TRBV12-4|many
CASSPTVGNQPQHF
TGTGCCAGCAGTCCAACTGTGGGCAATCAGCCCCAGCATTTT
>TRBJ2-5|TRBD1|TRBV11-2|NA
CASNYGGQGGETQYF
TGTGCCAGCAACTATGGGGGACAGGGGGGAGAGACCCAGTACTTC
>TRBJ1-6|TRBD1|TRBV4-1|many
CASSLQGFTPLHF
TGCGCCAGCAGCCTACAGGGGTTCACACCCCTCCACTTT
>TRBJ1-5|NA|TRBV28|many
CASSLVSTLSQPQHF
TGTGCCAGCAGTTTAGTCAGTACATTAAGTCAGCCCCAGCATTTT
>TRBJ2-5|TRBD2|TRBV12-3/TRBV12-4|many
CASSFQAGAQETQYF
TGTGCCAGCAGTTTTCAAGCGGGAGCCCAAGAGACCCAGTACTTC